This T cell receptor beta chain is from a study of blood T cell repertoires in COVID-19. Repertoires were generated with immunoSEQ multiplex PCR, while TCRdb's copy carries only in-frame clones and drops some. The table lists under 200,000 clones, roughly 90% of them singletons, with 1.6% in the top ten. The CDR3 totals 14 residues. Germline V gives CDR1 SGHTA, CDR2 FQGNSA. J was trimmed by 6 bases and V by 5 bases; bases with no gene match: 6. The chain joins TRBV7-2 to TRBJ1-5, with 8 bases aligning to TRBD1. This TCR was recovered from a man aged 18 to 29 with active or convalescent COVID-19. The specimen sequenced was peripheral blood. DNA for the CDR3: TGTGCCAGCAGCCAAAGGACAGGGCGTCAGCCCCAGCATTTT. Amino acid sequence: CASSQRTGRQPQHF.